The text below deals with one TCR beta chain. The antigen it recognizes is unknown. Qualities for individual bases were not recorded, and no much larger clone is one base off. Sequencing instrument: Illumina HiSeq 1500. The public reads were quality trimmed at Q25 with fastp and then assembled into clones with MiXCR by TCRdb, keeping productive beta chains. All rows with the same CDR3 protein become a single entry with the most common DNA and genes. The sample records a few hundred thousand distinct CDR3 sequences, around a third of which are singletons. The ten largest make up approximately 13% of the sample. The data originate from a study of T cell repertoires in cytomegalovirus infection (dated by TCRdb to between 2019 and 2020). Describing the broader study: Peptide stimulations targeted recently identified HLA-C-restricted CMV epitopes, whose presentation resists viral immunomodulation, together with well-studied HLA-B-restricted epitopes. Donor HLA type was relevant to the analysis, because carriage of CMV infection together with the matching HLA type was indicated by public TCR beta signatures. Broad study findings and their caveats: Carriers of CMV infection plus the relevant HLA type were discriminated by the cumulative frequency of public TCR beta family members in the study cohort and in an independent roughly 370-donor cohort. In the ex vivo response, HLA-C-restricted CMV-specific TCR beta clonotypes were dominant, and in two of eight donors the single most frequent clonotype came from this HLA-C-restricted group.

Relative to germline, V is 5 bases shorter and J is 0 bases shorter, with 10 bases between their ends. The CDR3 runs 14 amino acids, cysteine and phenylalanine included. The DNA shown is the 42-base CDR3, in frame from base 1. Based on the germline V gene, the CDR1 and CDR2 sequences are MGHRA and YSYEKL. Per the publication, the treatment or condition label means: in vitro stimulation with specific CMV peptide epitopes to enrich CMV-specific T cells. The sequencing here drew on cultured PBMCs, taken from culture after CMV antigen stimulation. The chain links TRBV4-1 with TRBJ2-5; TRBD1 is perhaps the D gene, given 6 matching bases. This TCR derives from a human donor in good health (CMV status not recorded). Some clones in this sample may be carry-over from other donors' samples. The sequenced DNA is TGCGCCAGCAGCTTTCGGGACAACCAAGAGACCCAGTACTTC. This gives the protein CASSFRDNQETQYF.